Listed here are 5 T cell receptor beta chains from one sample, sequenced in a study of T cell repertoires in cytomegalovirus infection (dated 2019 in TCRdb). The sample was run on an Illumina HiSeq 1500. The raw public data were reprocessed by TCRdb itself: fastp quality trimming at Q25, MiXCR clonotype calling, in-frame beta chains only. Identical CDR3 protein sequences are pooled into one entry, listed with their most common genes and DNA. This sample is represented by approximately 630,000 distinct CDR3 sequences; roughly 26% of them were singletons. The ten largest make up 8% of the sample. What was sequenced was CD8+ T cells from PBMCs. These receptors were collected from a human donor in good health (CMV status not recorded). Some clones in this sample may be carry-over from other donors' samples.

The rearrangement uses TRBV11-3 and TRBJ2-1; 7 positions agree with TRBD2. Germline CDR1 is SGHNT and CDR2 is YENEEA. CDR3 length: 14 residues. Germline trimming cut 4 bases from V and 8 bases from J; bases unmatched to any gene: 8. The CDR3 protein is CASSSRPRGDEQFF. CDR3 coding DNA: TGTGCCAGCAGCTCGAGACCTCGGGGGGATGAGCAGTTCTTC.

This clonotype has at least ten counts. This chain links TRBV27 with TRBJ2-7; tentative D call: TRBD2 (5 bases). Germline loops: CDR1 MNHEY, CDR2 SMNVEV (reference sequence). The CDR3 consists of 14 residues. Deletions cut 4 bases from V and 1 base from J, with 11 bases between. The CDR3 region is CASSSREASYEQYF. The CDR3 nucleotides are TGTGCCAGCAGTTCTCGGGAAGCGTCCTACGAGCAGTACTTC.

In this sample, this clonotype turned up a few times. The chain uses TRBV3-1 and TRBJ2-5; D remains unclear. The CDR3 runs to 16 residues. Trimming stripped 1 base from V and 0 bases from J, with 12 bases between. Germline loops: CDR1 LGHDT, CDR2 YNNKEL (reference sequence). CDR3 coding DNA: TGTGCCAGCAGCCAAGGGGCGGCAGGATACCAAGAGACCCAGTACTTC. It encodes CASSQGAAGYQETQYF.

This clonotype was found a few times. The rearrangement uses TRBV2 and TRBJ2-2; D gene uncertain. CDR1 and CDR2 from the germline V gene are SNHLY and FYNNEI. Trimming pared 3 bases from V and 5 bases from J, leaving 10 bases between. The CDR3 consists of 14 residues. CDR3 protein: CASSDTARTGELFF. The CDR3 DNA is TGTGCCAGCAGTGATACGGCTAGGACCGGGGAGCTGTTTTTT.

The chain combines TRBV27 with TRBJ1-2, with D perhaps TRBD1 (5 bases). The CDR3 is 12 residues long. The germline V gene encodes CDR1 MNHEY and CDR2 SMNVEV (reference sequence). Trimming took off 8 bases at V and 4 bases at J, with 11 bases between the two ends. The CDR3: CASAGEAYGYTF. In DNA, the CDR3 is TGTGCCAGCGCGGGGGAGGCCTATGGCTACACCTTC.